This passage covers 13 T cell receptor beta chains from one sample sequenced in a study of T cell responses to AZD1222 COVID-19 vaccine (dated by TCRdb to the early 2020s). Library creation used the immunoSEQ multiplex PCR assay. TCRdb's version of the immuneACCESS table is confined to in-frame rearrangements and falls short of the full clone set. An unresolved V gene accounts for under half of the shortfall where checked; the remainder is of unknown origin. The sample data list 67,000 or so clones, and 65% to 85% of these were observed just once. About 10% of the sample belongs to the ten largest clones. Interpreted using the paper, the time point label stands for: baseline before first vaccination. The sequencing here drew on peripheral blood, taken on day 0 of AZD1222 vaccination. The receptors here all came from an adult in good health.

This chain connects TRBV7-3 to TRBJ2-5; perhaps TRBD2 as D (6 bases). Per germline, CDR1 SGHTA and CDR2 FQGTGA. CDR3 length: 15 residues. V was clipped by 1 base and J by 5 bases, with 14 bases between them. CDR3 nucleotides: TGTGCCAGCAGCTTAATGGGGGTCGGAGGGGAGACCCAGTACTTC. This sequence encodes CASSLMGVGGETQYF.

CDR3 amino acids: CASSRWTGGARVTEAFF. The CDR3 coding sequence is TGTGCCAGCAGCCGGTGGACAGGGGGCGCCCGGGTCACTGAAGCTTTCTTT. The chain combines TRBV3-1 (or the pseudogene TRBV3-2) with TRBJ1-1; 11 positions match TRBD1. From germline, CDR1 is LGHDT and CDR2 YNNKEL (reference sequence). The CDR3 is 17 amino acids. Germline trimming cut 4 bases from V and 4 bases from J; bases unmatched to any gene: 11.

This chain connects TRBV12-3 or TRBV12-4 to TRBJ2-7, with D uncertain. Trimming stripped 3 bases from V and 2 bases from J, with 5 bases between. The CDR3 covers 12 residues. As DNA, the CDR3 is TGTGCCAGCAGTTTTAGCACCTACGAGCAGTACTTC. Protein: CASSFSTYEQYF.

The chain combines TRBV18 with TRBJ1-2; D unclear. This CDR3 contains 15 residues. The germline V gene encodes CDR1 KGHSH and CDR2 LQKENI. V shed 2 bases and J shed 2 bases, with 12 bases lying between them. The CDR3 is CASSPGPNLNYGYTF. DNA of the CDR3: TGTGCCAGCTCACCAGGGCCTAACCTGAACTATGGCTACACCTTC.

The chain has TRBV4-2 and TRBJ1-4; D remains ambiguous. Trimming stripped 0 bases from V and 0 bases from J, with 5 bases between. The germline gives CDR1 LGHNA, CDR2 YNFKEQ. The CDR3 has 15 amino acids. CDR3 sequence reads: CASSQERTTNEKLFF. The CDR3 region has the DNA TGTGCCAGCAGCCAAGAAAGAACAACTAATGAAAAACTGTTTTTT.

Written as DNA, the CDR3 is TGTGCCAGCAGCTGGTGGGGGGGACAGGGCCAAGAGACCCAGTACTTC. It specifies CASSWWGGQGQETQYF. V gene TRBV7-2 combines with J gene TRBJ2-5; 9 bases agree with TRBD1. The germline V gene encodes CDR1 SGHTA and CDR2 FQGNSA. This CDR3 is built from 16 residues. Trimming took 4 bases from V and 1 from J; bases not matched to a gene: 7.

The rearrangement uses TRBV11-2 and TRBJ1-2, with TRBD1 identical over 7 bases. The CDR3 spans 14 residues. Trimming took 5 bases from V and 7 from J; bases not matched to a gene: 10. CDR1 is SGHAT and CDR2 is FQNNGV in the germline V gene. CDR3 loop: CASSPDDRVSGYTF. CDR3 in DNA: TGTGCCAGCAGCCCGGACGACAGGGTTTCTGGCTACACCTTC. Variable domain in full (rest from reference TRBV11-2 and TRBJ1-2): EAGVAQSPRYKIIEKRQSVAFWCNPISGHATLYWYQQILGQGPKLLIQFQNNGVVDDSQLPKDRFSAERLKGVDSTLKIQPAKLEDSAVYLCASSPDDRVSGYTFGSGTRLTVV.

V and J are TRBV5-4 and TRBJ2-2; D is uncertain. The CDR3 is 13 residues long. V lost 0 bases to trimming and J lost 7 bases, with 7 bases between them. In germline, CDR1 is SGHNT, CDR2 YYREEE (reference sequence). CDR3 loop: CASSLERNGELFF. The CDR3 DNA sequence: TGTGCCAGCAGCTTGGAAAGGAACGGGGAGCTGTTTTTT.

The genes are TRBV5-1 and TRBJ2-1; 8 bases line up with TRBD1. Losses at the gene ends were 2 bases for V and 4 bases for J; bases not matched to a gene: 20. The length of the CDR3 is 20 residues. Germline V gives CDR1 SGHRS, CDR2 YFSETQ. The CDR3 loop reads CASSFRQGRILRNIYNEQFF. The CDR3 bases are TGCGCCAGCAGCTTCCGACAGGGGAGGATTCTAAGGAATATATACAATGAGCAGTTCTTC.

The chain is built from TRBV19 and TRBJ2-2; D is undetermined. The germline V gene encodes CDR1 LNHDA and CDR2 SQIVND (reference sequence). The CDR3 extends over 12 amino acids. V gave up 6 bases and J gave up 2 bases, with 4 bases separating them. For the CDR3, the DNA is TGTGCCAGTAGCGAAAACACCGGGGAGCTGTTTTTT. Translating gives CASSENTGELFF.

This CDR3 reads CASSLAPGTLNTEAFF. The DNA for the CDR3 is TGCGCCAGCAGCCTGGCTCCCGGGACACTCAACACTGAAGCTTTCTTT. V usage is TRBV4-3 and J usage is TRBJ1-1; TRBD1 is a possible D gene (6 bases). There are 16 residues in the CDR3. Germline assignment: CDR1 LGHNA and CDR2 YSLEER. Trimming removed 4 bases at V and 2 bases at J, with 17 bases between.

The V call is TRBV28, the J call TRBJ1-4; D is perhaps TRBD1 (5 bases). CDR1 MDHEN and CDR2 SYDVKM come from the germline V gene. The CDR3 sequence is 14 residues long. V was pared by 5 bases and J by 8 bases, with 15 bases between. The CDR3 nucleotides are TGTGCCAGCAGTGCTGGACACCTCGGGGAAAAACTGTTTTTT. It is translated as CASSAGHLGEKLFF.

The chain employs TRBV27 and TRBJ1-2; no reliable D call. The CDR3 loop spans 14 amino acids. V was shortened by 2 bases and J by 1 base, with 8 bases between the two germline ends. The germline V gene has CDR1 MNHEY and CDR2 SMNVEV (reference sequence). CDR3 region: CASSLQAYNYGYTF. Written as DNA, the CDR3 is TGTGCCAGCAGTTTACAGGCGTATAACTATGGCTACACCTTC.